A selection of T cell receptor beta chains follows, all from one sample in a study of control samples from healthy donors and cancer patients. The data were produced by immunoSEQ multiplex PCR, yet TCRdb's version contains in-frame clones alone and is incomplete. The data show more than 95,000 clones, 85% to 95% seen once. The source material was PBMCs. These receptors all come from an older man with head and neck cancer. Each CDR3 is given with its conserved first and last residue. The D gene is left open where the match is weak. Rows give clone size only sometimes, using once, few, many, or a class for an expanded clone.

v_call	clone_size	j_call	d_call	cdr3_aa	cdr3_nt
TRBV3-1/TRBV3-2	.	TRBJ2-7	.	CASSPRFGSSYEQYF	TGTGCCAGCAGCCCCCGGTTTGGGAGCTCCTACGAGCAGTACTTC
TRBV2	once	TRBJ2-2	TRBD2	CASSEAVSGRAGELFF	TGTGCCAGCAGTGAAGCGGTTAGCGGGAGGGCCGGGGAGCTGTTTTTT
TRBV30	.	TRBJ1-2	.	CAWSYPEGRYGYTF	TGTGCCTGGAGTTATCCCGAAGGACGTTATGGCTACACCTTC
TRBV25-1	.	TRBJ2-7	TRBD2	CASSDRSSGGYEQYF	TGTGCCAGCAGTGATCGAAGTAGCGGGGGCTACGAGCAGTACTTC
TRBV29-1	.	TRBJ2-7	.	CSVDTTGRGYEQYF	TGCAGCGTTGACACTACAGGTAGGGGGTACGAGCAGTACTTC
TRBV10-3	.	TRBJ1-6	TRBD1	CAISGQGDSPLHF	TGTGCCATCAGTGGGCAGGGGGACTCACCCCTCCACTTT
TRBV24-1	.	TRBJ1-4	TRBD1	CATSRGNRGHRGNEKLFF	TGTGCCACCTCCAGAGGGAACAGGGGGCACAGGGGTAATGAAAAACTGTTTTTT
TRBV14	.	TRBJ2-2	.	CASSRLWGVGELFF	TGTGCCAGCAGCCGCCTTTGGGGGGTCGGGGAGCTGTTTTTT
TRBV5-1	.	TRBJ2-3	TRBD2	CASTMGSSGRGGTQYF	TGCGCCAGCACCATGGGGTCTAGCGGGAGAGGAGGAACGCAGTATTTT
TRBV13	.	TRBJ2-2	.	CASSLEGKSNTGELFF	TGTGCCAGCAGCTTAGAGGGAAAATCGAACACCGGGGAGCTGTTTTTT
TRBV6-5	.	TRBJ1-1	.	CASSYGWASTEAFF	TGTGCCAGCAGTTACGGGTGGGCTAGCACTGAAGCTTTCTTT
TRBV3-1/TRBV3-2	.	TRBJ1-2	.	CASSRGPGNYGYTF	TGTGCCAGCAGCAGGGGACCAGGGAACTATGGCTACACCTTC
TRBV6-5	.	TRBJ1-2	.	CASTERPSKGYTF	TGTGCCAGCACCGAGCGGCCATCCAAAGGCTACACCTTC
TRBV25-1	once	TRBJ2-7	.	CASSEPGDGAYEQYF	TGTGCCAGCAGTGAACCAGGGGACGGTGCCTACGAGCAGTACTTC
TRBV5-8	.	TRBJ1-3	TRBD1	CASSRGTDSGNTIYF	TGTGCCAGCAGCCGGGGGACAGACTCTGGAAACACCATATATTTT
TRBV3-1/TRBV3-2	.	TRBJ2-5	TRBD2	CASSRLAGGQETQYF	TGTGCCAGCAGCCGACTAGCGGGAGGACAAGAGACCCAGTACTTC
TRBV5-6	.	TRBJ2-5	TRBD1	CASSWTGRETQYF	TGTGCCAGCAGCTGGACAGGGCGAGAGACCCAGTACTTC
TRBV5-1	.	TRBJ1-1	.	CASSLASTHTEAFF	TGCGCCAGCAGCTTGGCCAGCACTCACACTGAAGCTTTCTTT
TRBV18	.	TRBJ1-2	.	CASSPSRGNYGYTF	TGTGCCAGCTCACCCTCCCGGGGTAACTATGGCTACACCTTC
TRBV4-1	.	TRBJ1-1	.	CASSSRHLYSRMGTDTEAFF	TGCGCCAGCAGCTCGCGTCATCTCTATTCTCGTATGGGGACCGACACTGAAGCTTTCTTT